What follows is one TCR beta chain and its context. Its antigen is unknown. V lost 10 bases and J lost 5, with 10 bases in between. The V gene's germline CDR1 is MNHEY and CDR2 SMNVEV (reference sequence). The CDR3 length is 11 residues. This sample stems from a study of identical twins. TCRdb used MiXCR to reprocess the 5' RACE reads, holding one entry per CDR3 protein. The sample includes some 760,000 distinct CDR3 sequences, 18% of them seen just once. Study results and limitations: Models underpredicted monozygotic twin sharing of out-of-frame TCR alpha. The more abundant beta clonotypes in cord blood had fewer insertions, and memory repertoires did not show this.

This sample also belongs to another study, concerning T cells expressing NK-cell markers. That work adds: Among CD8+ T cells from over 5 donors, dominant NKG2C+ clonotypes accounted for roughly 1.0-7.0%.

The sequencing input was PBMCs. The chain joins TRBV27 to TRBJ2-3; the D is unclear. This receptor was taken from a woman between 18 and 29 years old in good health. The CDR3 DNA reads as TGTGCCACCAAGGGTAGAGATACGCAGTATTTT. Residues: CATKGRDTQYF.